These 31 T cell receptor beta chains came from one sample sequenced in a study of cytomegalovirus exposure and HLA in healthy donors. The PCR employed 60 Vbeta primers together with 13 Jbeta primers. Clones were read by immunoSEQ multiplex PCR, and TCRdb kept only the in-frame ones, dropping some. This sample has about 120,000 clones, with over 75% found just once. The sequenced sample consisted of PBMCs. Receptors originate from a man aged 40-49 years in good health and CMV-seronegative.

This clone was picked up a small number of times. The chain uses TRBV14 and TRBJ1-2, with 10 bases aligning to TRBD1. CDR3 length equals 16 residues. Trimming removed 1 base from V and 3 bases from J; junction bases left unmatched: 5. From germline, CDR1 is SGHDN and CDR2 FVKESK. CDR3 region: CASSQVPTGGYYGYTF. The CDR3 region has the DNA TGTGCCAGCAGCCAAGTTCCGACAGGGGGCTACTATGGCTACACCTTC.

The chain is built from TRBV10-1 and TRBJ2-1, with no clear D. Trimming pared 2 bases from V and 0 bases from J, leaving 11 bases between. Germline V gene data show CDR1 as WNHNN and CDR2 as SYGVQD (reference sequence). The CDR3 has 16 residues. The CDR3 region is CASSEQSANSYNEQFF. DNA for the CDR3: TGCGCCAGCAGTGAGCAATCCGCGAACTCCTACAATGAGCAGTTCTTC.

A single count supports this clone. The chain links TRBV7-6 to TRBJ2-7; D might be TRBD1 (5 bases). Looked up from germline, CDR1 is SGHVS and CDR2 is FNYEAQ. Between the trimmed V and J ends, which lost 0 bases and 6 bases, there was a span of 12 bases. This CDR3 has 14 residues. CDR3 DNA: TGTGCCAGCAGCTTAGCGGGCCAGGGTGGCGAGCAGTACTTC. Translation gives CASSLAGQGGEQYF.

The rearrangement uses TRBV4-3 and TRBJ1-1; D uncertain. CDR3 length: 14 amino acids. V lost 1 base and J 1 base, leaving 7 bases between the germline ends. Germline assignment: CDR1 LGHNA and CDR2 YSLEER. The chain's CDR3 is CASSQAPGNTEAFF. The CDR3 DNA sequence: TGCGCCAGCAGCCAAGCCCCGGGGAACACTGAAGCTTTCTTT.

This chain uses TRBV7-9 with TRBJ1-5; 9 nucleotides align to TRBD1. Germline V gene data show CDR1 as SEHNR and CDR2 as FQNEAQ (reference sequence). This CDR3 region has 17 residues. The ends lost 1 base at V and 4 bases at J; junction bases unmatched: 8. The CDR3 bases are TGTGCCAGCAGCTTAGTGGGGACAGGGTTAGCTAATCAGCCCCAGCATTTT. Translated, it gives CASSLVGTGLANQPQHF. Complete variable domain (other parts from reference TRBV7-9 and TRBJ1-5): DTGVSQNPRHKITKRGQNVTFRCDPISEHNRLYWYRQTLGQGPEFLTYFQNEAQLEKSRLLSDRFSAERPKGSFSTLEIQRTEQGDSAMYLCASSLVGTGLANQPQHFGDGTRLSIL.

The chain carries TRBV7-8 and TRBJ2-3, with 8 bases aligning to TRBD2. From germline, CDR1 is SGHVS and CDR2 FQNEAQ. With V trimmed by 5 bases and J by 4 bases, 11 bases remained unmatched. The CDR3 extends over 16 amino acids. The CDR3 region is CASSAGRGGFSDTQYF. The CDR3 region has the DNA TGTGCCAGCAGCGCAGGTCGGGGGGGGTTTTCAGATACGCAGTATTTT.

The CDR3 loop reads CASSDWTALGNEQFF. Written as DNA, the CDR3 is TGCGCCAGCAGCGACTGGACAGCTTTAGGCAATGAGCAGTTCTTC. V usage is TRBV5-1 and J usage is TRBJ2-1; possibly TRBD1 for D (6 bases). Trimming pared 4 bases from V and 6 bases from J, leaving 17 bases between. The CDR3 runs 15 residues. Germline V gene lookup returns CDR1 SGHRS and CDR2 YFSETQ.

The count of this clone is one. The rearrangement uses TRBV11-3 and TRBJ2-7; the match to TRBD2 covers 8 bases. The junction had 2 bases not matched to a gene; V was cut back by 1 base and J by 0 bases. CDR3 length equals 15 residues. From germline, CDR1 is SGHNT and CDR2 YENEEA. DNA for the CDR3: TGTGCCAGCAGCTTAGGGCTAGCGGGCTCCTACGAGCAGTACTTC. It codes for CASSLGLAGSYEQYF.

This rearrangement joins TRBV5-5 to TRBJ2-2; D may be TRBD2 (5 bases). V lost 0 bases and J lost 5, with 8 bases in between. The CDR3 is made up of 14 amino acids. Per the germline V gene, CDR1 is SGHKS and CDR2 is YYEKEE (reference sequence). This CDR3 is CASSLAGGTGELFF. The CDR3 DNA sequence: TGTGCCAGCAGCTTGGCTGGCGGGACCGGGGAGCTGTTTTTT.

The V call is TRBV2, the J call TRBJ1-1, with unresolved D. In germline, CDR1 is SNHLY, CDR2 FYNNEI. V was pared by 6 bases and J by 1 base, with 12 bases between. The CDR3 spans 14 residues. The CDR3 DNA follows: TGTGCCAGCAGGTTTATCGGAGGGAACACTGAAGCTTTCTTT. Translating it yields CASRFIGGNTEAFF.

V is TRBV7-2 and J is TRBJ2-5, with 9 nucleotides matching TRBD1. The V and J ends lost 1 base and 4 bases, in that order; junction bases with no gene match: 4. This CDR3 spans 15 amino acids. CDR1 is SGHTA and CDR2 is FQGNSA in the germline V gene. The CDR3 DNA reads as TGTGCCAGCAGCTTAGGGGACAGGGCAGGAGAGACCCAGTACTTC. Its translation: CASSLGDRAGETQYF.

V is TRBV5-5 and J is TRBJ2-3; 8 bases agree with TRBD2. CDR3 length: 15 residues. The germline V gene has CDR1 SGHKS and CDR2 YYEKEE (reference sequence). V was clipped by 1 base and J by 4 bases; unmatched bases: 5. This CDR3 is CASSLRAGAPDTQYF. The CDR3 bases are TGTGCCAGCAGCTTGCGAGCGGGAGCCCCAGATACGCAGTATTTT. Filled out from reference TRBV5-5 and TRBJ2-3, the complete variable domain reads DAGVTQSPTHLIKTRGQQVTLRCSPISGHKSVSWYQQVLGQGPQFIFQYYEKEERGRGNFPDRFSARQFPNYSSELNVNALLLGDSALYLCASSLRAGAPDTQYFGPGTRLTVL.

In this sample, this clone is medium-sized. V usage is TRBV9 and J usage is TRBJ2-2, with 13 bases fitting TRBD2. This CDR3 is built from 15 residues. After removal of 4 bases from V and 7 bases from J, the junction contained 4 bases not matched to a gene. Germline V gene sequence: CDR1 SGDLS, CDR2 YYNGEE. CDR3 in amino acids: CASSPWTSGSGELFF. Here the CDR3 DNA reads TGTGCCAGCAGCCCTTGGACTAGCGGGAGCGGGGAGCTGTTTTTT.

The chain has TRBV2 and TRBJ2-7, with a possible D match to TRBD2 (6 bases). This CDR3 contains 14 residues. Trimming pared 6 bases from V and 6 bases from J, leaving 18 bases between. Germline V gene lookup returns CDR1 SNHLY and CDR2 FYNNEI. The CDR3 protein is CASRSGLSSGEQYF. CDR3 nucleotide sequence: TGTGCCAGCAGGTCGGGACTCTCCAGCGGCGAGCAGTACTTC.

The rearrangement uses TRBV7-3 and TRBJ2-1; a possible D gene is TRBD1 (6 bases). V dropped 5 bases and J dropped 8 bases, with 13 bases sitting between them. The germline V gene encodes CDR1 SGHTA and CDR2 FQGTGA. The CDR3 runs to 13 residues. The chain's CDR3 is CASSQGPTDEQFF. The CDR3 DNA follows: TGTGCCAGCAGCCAGGGGCCGACCGATGAGCAGTTCTTC.

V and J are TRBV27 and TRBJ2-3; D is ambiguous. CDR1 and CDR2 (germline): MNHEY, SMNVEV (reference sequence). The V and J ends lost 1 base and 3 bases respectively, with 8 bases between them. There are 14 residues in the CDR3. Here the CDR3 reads CASSLFGSTDTQYF. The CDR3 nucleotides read TGTGCCAGCAGTTTATTCGGGTCGACAGATACGCAGTATTTT.

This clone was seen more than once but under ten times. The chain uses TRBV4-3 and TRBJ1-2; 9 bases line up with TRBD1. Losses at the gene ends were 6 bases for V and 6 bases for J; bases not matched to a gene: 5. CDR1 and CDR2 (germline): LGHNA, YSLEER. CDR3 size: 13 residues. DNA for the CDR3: TGCGCCAGCAGTCCGGGACAGGGTGATGGCTACACCTTC. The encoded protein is CASSPGQGDGYTF.

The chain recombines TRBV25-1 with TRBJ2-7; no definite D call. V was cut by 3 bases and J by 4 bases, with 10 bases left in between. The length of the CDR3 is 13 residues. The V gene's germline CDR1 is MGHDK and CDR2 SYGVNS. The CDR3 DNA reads TGTGCCAGCAGTGATCCCGTATTGTACGAGCAGTACTTC. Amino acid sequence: CASSDPVLYEQYF.

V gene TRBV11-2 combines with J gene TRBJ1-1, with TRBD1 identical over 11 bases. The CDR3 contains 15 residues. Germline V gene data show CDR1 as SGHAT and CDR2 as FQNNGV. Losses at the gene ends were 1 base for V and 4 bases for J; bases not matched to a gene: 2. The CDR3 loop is CASSLGDRGTTEAFF. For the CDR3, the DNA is TGTGCCAGCAGCTTAGGGGACAGGGGGACCACTGAAGCTTTCTTT.

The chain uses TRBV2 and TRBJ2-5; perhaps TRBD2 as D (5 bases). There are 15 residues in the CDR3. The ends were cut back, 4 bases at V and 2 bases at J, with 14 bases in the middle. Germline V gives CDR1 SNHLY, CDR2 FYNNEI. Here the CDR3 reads CASSALGVGQETQYF. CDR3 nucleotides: TGTGCCAGCAGTGCGCTGGGAGTAGGGCAAGAGACCCAGTACTTC.

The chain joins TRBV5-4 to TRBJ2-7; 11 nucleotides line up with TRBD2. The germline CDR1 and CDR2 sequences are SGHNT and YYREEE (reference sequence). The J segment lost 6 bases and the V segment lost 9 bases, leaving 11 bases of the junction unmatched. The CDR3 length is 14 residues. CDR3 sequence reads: CATQAGLAALEQYF. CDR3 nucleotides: TGTGCCACCCAAGCGGGACTAGCGGCCCTCGAGCAGTACTTC.

The CDR3 DNA sequence: TGTGCCAGCAGCCCGACAGGGGGTGAAGAAAAACTGTTTTTT. It is translated as CASSPTGGEEKLFF. The chain links TRBV7-9 to TRBJ1-4; 9 bases are shared with TRBD1. The germline CDR1 and CDR2 sequences are SEHNR and FQNEAQ (reference sequence). The CDR3 runs 14 residues. V lost 5 bases, J lost 8 bases, and 6 bases stayed unmatched.

This chain's CDR3 is CASRSQGGGYEQFF. For the CDR3, the DNA is TGTGCCAGCAGGAGTCAGGGGGGCGGCTATGAGCAGTTCTTC. V gene TRBV27 combines with J gene TRBJ2-1; possibly TRBD1 for D (7 bases). The CDR3 runs to 14 residues. Germline lookup yields CDR1 MNHEY and CDR2 SMNVEV (reference sequence). Deletions cut 6 bases from V and 8 bases from J, with 17 bases between.

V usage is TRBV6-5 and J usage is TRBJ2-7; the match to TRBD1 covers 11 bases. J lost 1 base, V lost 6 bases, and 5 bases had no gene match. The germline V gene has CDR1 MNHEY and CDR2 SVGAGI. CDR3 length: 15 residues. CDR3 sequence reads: CASRRDRGNSYEQYF. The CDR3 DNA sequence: TGTGCCAGCAGGAGGGACAGGGGGAATTCCTACGAGCAGTACTTC.

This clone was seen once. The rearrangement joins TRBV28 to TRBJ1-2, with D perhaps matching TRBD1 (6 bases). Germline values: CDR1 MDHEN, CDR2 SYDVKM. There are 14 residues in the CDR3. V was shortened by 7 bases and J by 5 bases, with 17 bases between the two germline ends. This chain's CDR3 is CASNPSTGFYGYTF. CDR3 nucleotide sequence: TGTGCCAGCAATCCTTCGACAGGATTTTATGGCTACACCTTC.

CDR3 sequence reads: CASSLMAGTDTQYF. CDR3 bases: TGTGCCAGCAGTTTAATGGCTGGCACAGATACGCAGTATTTT. This chain connects TRBV28 to TRBJ2-3; D remains ambiguous. V gave up 2 bases and J gave up 1 base, with 7 bases separating them. The CDR3 runs to 14 residues. The germline V gene encodes CDR1 MDHEN and CDR2 SYDVKM. Full variable domain (remainder filled in from reference TRBV28 and TRBJ2-3): DVKVTQSSRYLVKRTGEKVFLECVQDMDHENMFWYRQDPGLGLRLIYFSYDVKMKEKGDIPEGYSVSREKKERFSLILESASTNQTSMYLCASSLMAGTDTQYFGPGTRLTVL.

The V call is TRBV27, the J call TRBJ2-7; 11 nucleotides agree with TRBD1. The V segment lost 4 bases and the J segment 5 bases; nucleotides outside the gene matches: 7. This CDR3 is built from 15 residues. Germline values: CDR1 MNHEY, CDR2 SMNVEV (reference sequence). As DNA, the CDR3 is TGTGCCAGCAGTTCCATGGACAGGGGGCTGAACGAGCAGTACTTC. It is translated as CASSSMDRGLNEQYF.

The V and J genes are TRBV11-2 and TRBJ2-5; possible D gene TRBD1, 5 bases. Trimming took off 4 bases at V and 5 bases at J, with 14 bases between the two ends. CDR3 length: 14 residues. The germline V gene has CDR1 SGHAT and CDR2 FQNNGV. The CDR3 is CASSSIGHRETQYF. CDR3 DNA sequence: TGTGCCAGCAGCTCAATAGGACACCGGGAGACCCAGTACTTC.

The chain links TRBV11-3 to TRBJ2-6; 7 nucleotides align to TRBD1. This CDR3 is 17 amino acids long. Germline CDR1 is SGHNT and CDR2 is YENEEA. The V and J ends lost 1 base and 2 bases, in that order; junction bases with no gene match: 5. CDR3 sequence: CASSLGNRGTGANVLTF. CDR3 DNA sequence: TGTGCCAGCAGCTTAGGAAACAGGGGTACTGGGGCCAACGTCCTGACTTTC.

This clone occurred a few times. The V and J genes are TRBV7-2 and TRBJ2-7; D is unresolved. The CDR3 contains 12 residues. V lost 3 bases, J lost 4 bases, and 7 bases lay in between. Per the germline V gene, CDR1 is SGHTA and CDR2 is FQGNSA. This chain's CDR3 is CASSLGTYEQYF. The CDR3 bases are TGTGCCAGCAGCTTGGGCACATACGAGCAGTACTTC.

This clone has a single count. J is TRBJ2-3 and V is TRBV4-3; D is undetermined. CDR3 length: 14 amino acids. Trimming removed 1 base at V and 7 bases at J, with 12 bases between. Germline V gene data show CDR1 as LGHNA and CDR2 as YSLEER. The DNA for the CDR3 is TGCGCCAGCAGCCAAGTGGCAACCTCATATACGCAGTATTTT. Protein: CASSQVATSYTQYF.